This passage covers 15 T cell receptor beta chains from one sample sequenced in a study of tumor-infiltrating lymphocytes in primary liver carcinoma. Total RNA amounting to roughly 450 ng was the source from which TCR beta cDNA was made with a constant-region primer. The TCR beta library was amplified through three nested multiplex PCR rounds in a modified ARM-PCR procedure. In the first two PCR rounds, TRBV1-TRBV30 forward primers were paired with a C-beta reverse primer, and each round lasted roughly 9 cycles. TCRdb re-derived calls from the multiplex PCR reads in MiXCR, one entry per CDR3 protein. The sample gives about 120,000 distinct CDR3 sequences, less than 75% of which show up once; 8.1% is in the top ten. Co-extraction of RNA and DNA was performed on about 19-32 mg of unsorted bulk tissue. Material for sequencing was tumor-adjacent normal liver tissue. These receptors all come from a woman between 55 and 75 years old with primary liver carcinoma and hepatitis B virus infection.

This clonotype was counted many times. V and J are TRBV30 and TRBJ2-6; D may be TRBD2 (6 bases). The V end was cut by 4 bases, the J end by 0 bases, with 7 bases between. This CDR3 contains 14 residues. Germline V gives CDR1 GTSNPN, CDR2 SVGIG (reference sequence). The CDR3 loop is CAWNGGSGANVLTF. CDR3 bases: TGTGCCTGGAACGGGGGCTCTGGGGCCAACGTCCTGACTTTC.

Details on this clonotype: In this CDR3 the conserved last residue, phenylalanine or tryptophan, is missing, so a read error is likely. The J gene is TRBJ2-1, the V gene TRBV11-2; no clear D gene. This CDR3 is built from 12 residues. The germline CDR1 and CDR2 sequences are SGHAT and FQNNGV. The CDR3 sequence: CSSSSQLNVQFL. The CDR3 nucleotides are TGTTCCAGCAGCTCACAACTTAATGTGCAGTTCCTC.

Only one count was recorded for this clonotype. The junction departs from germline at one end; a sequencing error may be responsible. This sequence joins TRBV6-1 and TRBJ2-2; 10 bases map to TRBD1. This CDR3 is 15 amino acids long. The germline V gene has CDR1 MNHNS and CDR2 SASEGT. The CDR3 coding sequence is TGTGCCAACAGTGAAGGGACAGGGGAATCCGGGGAGCCGTTTTTT. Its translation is CANSEGTGESGEPFF.

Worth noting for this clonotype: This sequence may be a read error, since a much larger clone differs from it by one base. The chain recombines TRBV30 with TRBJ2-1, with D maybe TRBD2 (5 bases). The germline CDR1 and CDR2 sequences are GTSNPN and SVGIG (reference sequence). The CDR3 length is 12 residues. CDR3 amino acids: CVWSIGAVEQFF. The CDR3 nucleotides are TGTGTCTGGAGTATCGGAGCGGTTGAGCAGTTCTTC.

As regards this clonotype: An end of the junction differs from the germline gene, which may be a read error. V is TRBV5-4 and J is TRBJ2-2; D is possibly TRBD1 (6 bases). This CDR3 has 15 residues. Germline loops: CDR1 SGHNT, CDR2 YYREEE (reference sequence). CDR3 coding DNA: TGTGTCAGCAGCCCACAGGGTGGGGGAAGCGGGGAGCTGTTTTTT. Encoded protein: CVSSPQGGGSGELFF.

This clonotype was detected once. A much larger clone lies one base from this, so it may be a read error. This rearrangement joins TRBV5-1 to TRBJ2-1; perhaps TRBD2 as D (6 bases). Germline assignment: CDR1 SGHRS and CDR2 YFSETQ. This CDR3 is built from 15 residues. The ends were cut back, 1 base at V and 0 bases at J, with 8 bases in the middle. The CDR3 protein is CASSLTGSSYNEQFF. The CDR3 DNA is TGCGCCAGCAGCTTGACCGGGAGCTCCTACAATGAGCAGTTCTTC.

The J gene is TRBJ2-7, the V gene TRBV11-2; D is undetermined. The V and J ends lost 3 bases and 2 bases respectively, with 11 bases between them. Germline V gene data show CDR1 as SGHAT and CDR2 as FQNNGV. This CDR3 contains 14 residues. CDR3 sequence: CASSFAEAAYEQYF. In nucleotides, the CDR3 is TGTGCCAGCAGCTTCGCGGAAGCTGCCTACGAGCAGTACTTC.

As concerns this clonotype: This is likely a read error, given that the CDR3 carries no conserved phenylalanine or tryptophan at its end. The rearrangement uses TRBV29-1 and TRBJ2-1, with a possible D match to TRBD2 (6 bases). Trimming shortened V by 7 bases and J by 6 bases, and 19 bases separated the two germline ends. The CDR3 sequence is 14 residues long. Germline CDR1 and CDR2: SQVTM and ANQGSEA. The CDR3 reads CSAGTSTRGNEQFL. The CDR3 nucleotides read TGCAGCGCCGGAACCTCGACTAGGGGCAATGAGCAGTTCTTA.

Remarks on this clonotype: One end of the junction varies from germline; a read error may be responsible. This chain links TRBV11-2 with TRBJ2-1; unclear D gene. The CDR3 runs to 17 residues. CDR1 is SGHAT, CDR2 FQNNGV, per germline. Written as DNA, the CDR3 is TGTGCCAGCAGCTTTACCACACTGAGGAGCTCATACAATGAGCAGTCCTTC. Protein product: CASSFTTLRSSYNEQSF. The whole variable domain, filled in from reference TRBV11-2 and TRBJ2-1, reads EAGVAQSPRYKIIEKRQSVAFWCNPISGHATLYWYQQILGQGPKLLIQFQNNGVVDDSQLPKDRFSAERLKGVDSTLKIQPAKLEDSAVYLCASSFTTLRSSYNEQSFGPGTRLTVL.

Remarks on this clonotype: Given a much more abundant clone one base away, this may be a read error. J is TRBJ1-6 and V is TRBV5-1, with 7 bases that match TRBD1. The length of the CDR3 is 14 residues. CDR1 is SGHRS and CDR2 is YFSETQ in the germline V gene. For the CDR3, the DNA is TGCGCCAGCAGCTTGGGACAGGGAGCTTCACGCCTCCACTTT. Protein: CASSLGQGASRLHF.

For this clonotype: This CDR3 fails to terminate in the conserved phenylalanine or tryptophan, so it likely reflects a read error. For the CDR3, the DNA is TGTGCCAGCTGCGGAACAACCTTTAGGCAGTTCCTC. Amino acid sequence: CASCGTTFRQFL. The rearrangement uses TRBV11-3 and TRBJ2-1; D is uncertain. Trimming pared 8 bases from V and 12 bases from J, leaving 17 bases between. Germline CDR1 and CDR2: SGHNT and YENEEA. This CDR3 contains 12 residues.

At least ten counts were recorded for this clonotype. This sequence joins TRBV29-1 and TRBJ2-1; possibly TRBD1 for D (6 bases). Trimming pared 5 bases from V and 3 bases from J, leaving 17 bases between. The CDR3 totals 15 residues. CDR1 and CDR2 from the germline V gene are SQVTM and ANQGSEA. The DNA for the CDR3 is TGCAGCGTTTGGGGCGAGGGGGTAAGCTACAATGAGCAGTTCTTC. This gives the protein CSVWGEGVSYNEQFF.

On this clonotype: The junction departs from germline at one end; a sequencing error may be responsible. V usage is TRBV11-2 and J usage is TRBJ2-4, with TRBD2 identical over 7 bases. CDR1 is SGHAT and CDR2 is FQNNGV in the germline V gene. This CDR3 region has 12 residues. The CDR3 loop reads CASSWGGNTQYF. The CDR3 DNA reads TGTGCCAGTAGCTGGGGGGGGAACACTCAGTACTTC.

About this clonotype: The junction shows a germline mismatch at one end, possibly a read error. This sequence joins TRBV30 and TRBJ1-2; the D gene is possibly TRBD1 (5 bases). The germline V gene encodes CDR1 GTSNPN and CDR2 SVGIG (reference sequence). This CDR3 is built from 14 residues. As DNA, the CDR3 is TGTGCCTGGAGTGTGGAGGGGTCCATCTATGACTACACCTTC. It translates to CAWSVEGSIYDYTF. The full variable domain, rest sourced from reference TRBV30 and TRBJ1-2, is SQTIHQWPATLVQPVGSPLSLECTVEGTSNPNLYWYRQAAGRGLQLLFYSVGIGQISSEVPQNLSASRPQDRQFILSSKKLLLSDSGFYLCAWSVEGSIYDYTFGSGTRLTVV.

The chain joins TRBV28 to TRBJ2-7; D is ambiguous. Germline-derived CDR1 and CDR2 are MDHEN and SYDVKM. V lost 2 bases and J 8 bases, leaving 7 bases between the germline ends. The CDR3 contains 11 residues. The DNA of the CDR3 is TGTGCCAGCAGTTTAGATTACAAGCAGTACTTC. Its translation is CASSLDYKQYF.